Listed below are T cell receptor beta chains from one sample, sequenced in a study of blood T cell repertoires in COVID-19. Generated by immunoSEQ multiplex PCR, the TCRdb table keeps only in-frame clones and is missing some. The sample has about 75,000 clones, approximately 92% seen once. The source material was peripheral blood. The origin of the receptors is a human donor in a cohort sampled during active COVID-19. The CDR3 runs from the conserved cysteine through the conserved F or W. Each record gives: J gene, CDR3 length, V gene, clone size, D gene, CDR3 protein. D genes are given only for firm matches. Clone sizes are given selectively: once, few, many, or a class where the clone is expanded.

TRBJ1-5,19,TRBV15,.,TRBD1,CATSIRQGRYSYSNQPQHF
TRBJ2-2,15,TRBV27,few,.,CASSRGTANTGELFF
TRBJ1-2,14,TRBV6-5,.,.,CASSYSSGNYGYTF
TRBJ1-5,15,TRBV6-1,.,.,CASSDGVRGNQPQHF
TRBJ1-3,17,TRBV7-6,.,.,CASSPVRGNRPGNTIYF
TRBJ2-5,17,TRBV5-4,few,.,CASSLGGRSGQKETQYF
TRBJ2-3,15,TRBV2,once,TRBD2,CASSEASGGGHTQYF
TRBJ2-1,15,TRBV19,once,.,CASSMSDGTYNEQFF
TRBJ1-3,15,TRBV5-6,.,TRBD1,CASSGRGVSGNTIYF
TRBJ2-4,17,TRBV12-2,.,.,CASRLEERRGRKNIQYF
TRBJ1-1,15,TRBV2,.,.,CASSTSTGENTEAFF
TRBJ1-6,17,TRBV7-8,.,.,CASSSSAGGRSNSPLHF
TRBJ2-2,16,TRBV7-7,once,TRBD1,CASSLSAGGYTGELFF
TRBJ2-2,18,TRBV4-3,.,.,CASSQDSLGAANTGELFF
TRBJ1-4,13,TRBV3-1/TRBV3-2,.,.,CASSQQGYEKLFF
TRBJ2-5,13,TRBV3-1/TRBV3-2,.,.,CASSLPLGETQYF
TRBJ1-6,17,TRBV4-3,.,.,CASSQGPSRSHNSPLHF
TRBJ1-2,13,TRBV28,.,.,CASRTDPNYGYTF
TRBJ2-3,15,TRBV5-1,.,TRBD1,CASSRGQGTTDTQYF
TRBJ2-1,15,TRBV2,.,TRBD2,CASRHGTSGGNEQFF
TRBJ2-5,18,TRBV5-4,.,TRBD2,CASRPGTSGGAGRETQYF
TRBJ2-2,18,TRBV3-1/TRBV3-2,.,TRBD1,CASSQDQSGTGITGELFF
TRBJ1-4,15,TRBV7-8,.,.,CASSLGGGKGEKLFF
TRBJ1-1,16,TRBV7-2,.,.,CASSSPTGTMNTEAFF
TRBJ1-5,15,TRBV5-1,.,TRBD1,CASKWGQESNQPQHF
TRBJ2-2,15,TRBV7-9,.,.,CASSLEGPSTGELFF
TRBJ2-7,19,TRBV6-2/TRBV6-3,once,TRBD2,CASSYSSNKAGEPNYEQYF
TRBJ2-3,19,TRBV19,.,TRBD2,CASSISRLAGGLSTDTQYF
TRBJ2-1,14,TRBV6-5,.,TRBD1,CASTLQGTYNEQFF
TRBJ1-6,14,TRBV2,.,.,CASRPSGYNSPLHF
TRBJ2-1,16,TRBV7-2,.,TRBD2,CASSPFSGGAYNEQFF
TRBJ1-5,14,TRBV19,.,.,CASSIQGGGQPQHF
TRBJ2-3,16,TRBV5-1,.,TRBD1,CASSLGRAGGTDTQYF
TRBJ2-1,8,TRBV29-1,.,.,CSVEDRFF
TRBJ2-7,13,TRBV29-1,.,TRBD2,CSGGRRGGHEQYF
TRBJ1-6,16,TRBV19,.,.,CASSTQIGGAYITLHF